A selection of T cell receptor beta chains follows, all from one sample in a study of CD8+CD57+ T cells in acquired aplastic anemia. One entry per CDR3 protein, called by TCRdb with MiXCR from the reads. The sample has approximately 300,000 distinct CDR3 sequences, roughly 59% seen once; the top ten hold 1.3%. The sample comprised sorted CD4+, CD8+, or CD8+CD57+ T cells (not recorded which) from PBMCs. These receptors were collected from a human donor with aplastic anemia. The conserved cysteine and the conserved F or W are not part of the CDR3 here.

V gene	CDR3 protein
TRBV6-6	ASSYGRLAGGLGNEQY
TRBV20-1	SARDGYSATALNEQY
TRBV7-2	ASRSGTTDTQY
TRBV5-1	ASSQGGDPGNQPQH
TRBV10-3	ASLRLAGNEQF
TRBV20-1	SAREEDYGYT
TRBV7-2	ASSLGAGGQY
TRBV7-8	ASSLFFRGSSGNTIY
TRBV7-7	APDRDRSSSPEAF
TRBV20-1	SARMGPSAYYGYT
TRBV29-1	SVEDGRYEQY
TRBV12-3/TRBV12-4	ASRARQGGGAGGEQY
TRBV5-6	ASSLAPNVYEQY
TRBV7-6	ASSTQRGDTQY
TRBV9	ASSPGLVSYEQY
TRBV19	ASTRPPVDTEAF
TRBV9	ASSYEGTNTGELF
TRBV20-1	SARVTGMHAEAF
TRBV7-3	ASSSGTGTSYEQY
TRBV7-9	ASSLGVAGSYGYT
TRBV5-1	ASSLGTGGSRETQY
TRBV6-4	ASSLDRDTEAF
TRBV7-2	ASSLHGANYGYT
TRBV15	ATSRGEVRSTDTQY
TRBV7-6	ASSVRDRGETQY
TRBV7-8	ASSPSREETQY
TRBV7-9	AGSLQRGVSDTQY
TRBV9	ASSPKNEDTQY
TRBV7-6	ASSRGQGDHSPLH
TRBV13	ASSFGNEQY
TRBV29-1	SDIPGQGLETQY
TRBV3-1	ASSLQGAYPQETQY
TRBV6-1	ASSDRRQENTEAF
TRBV20-1	SARPERGVGAF
TRBV5-4	ASSPRDNYGYT
TRBV10-1	ASKLGTGPYEQY
TRBV29-1	SVEGLGEQY
TRBV10-1	ASSESVSTVYTDTQY
TRBV2	ASGGGPGTGAGQPQH
TRBV10-3	ASGNRGNDYGYT
TRBV20-1	SARVGGGPYEQY
TRBV4-1	ASSQERGQPYGYEQY
TRBV7-2	ASSPQSGLGQPQH
TRBV7-9	ASSQGPSSYEQY
TRBV10-3	AISENIIYGYT
TRBV7-3	ASSLDFGEQY
TRBV6-6	ASSWGQGPPLH
TRBV7-2	ASSLGLGKNTEAF
TRBV12-3/TRBV12-4	ASSYPATRGHYEQY
TRBV6-1	ASSAGGLSGTDTQY
TRBV7-2	ASSFRADPPTDTQY
TRBV15	ATSGFYGYT
TRBV7-2	ASNDQGVGNTEAF
TRBV29-1	SVGQRTDTQY